This TCR beta chain derives from a study of T cells in Graves' hyperthyroidism and ophthalmopathy. This clonotype came up a few times. Its target is not known. The study's findings and limits: Model predictions of ophthalmopathy came a median approximately 6.8 months before onset.

Patients with ophthalmopathy all had a Clinical Activity Score of at least 3, a NOSPECS grade of at least 4 and duration under 3 months. Used for diagnoses were clinical symptoms, serum thyroxine and TRAb, thyroid ultrasound and orbital computed tomography. The authors obtained PBMCs from roughly 10 ml of fresh peripheral blood. This CDR3 has 15 amino acids. The ends lost 5 bases at V and 5 bases at J; junction bases unmatched: 8. In germline, CDR1 is MNHNS, CDR2 SASEGT. There were TCR beta CDR3 regions amplified from RNA transcripts. The primer set for the first-round RT-PCR of the TCR CDR3 was HTBI. TCRdb itself ran the multiplex PCR reads through MiXCR, one entry per CDR3 protein. The repertoire holds hundreds of thousands of distinct CDR3 sequences, with roughly 13% as singletons.

The genes are TRBV6-1 and TRBJ2-3; 9 positions match TRBD2. The TCR sequence derives from a man in his forties or fifties with Graves' ophthalmopathy. Sequencing was carried out using blood. CDR3 amino acids: CASSYAGGPGDTQYF. In DNA form, the CDR3 reads TGTGCCAGCAGTTACGCGGGAGGGCCGGGAGATACGCAGTATTTT.